A single sample gave rise to the 23 T cell receptor beta chains below, sequenced in a study of T cells in tuberculosis. Produced via immunoSEQ multiplex PCR; TCRdb's table is partial and in-frame only. The profile shows 30,000 to 40,000 clones, around 97% of them singletons. The sequenced material came from PBMCs. The receptors originated from a donor aged 10 to 29 with latent tuberculosis or without tuberculosis infection.

The chain carries TRBV5-1 and TRBJ1-4; D gene ambiguous. The CDR3 totals 14 residues. Germline V gives CDR1 SGHRS, CDR2 YFSETQ. The germline V and J ends were trimmed by 0 bases and 4 bases, with 7 bases remaining between them. The CDR3 protein is CASSLAGNNEKLFF. In DNA form, the CDR3 reads TGCGCCAGCAGCTTGGCGGGAAATAATGAAAAACTGTTTTTT.

The chain couples TRBV6-5 to TRBJ1-3; 8 nucleotides align to TRBD1. Per the germline V gene, CDR1 is MNHEY and CDR2 is SVGAGI. V shed 6 bases and J 2 bases; nucleotides not matched to a gene: 6. The length of the CDR3 is 15 residues. CDR3 sequence reads: CASRRTQGAGNTIYF. CDR3 DNA: TGTGCCAGCAGGCGGACACAGGGGGCTGGAAACACCATATATTTT.

The rearrangement links TRBV5-4 to TRBJ2-6; 8 bases align to TRBD2. The CDR3 is 17 residues long. Trimming cost V 8 bases and J 5 bases; bases outside gene matches: 15. Germline CDR1 and CDR2: SGHNT and YYREEE (reference sequence). CDR3 DNA: TGTGCCAGTAGCCTGACCACGGGAGGGGCCTGGGCCAACGTCCTGACTTTC. Translation: CASSLTTGGAWANVLTF.

This clone was recorded once. The junction and the germline gene differ at one end; a read error may be behind it. The chain combines TRBV2 with TRBJ1-2, with a possible D match to TRBD1 (5 bases). The germline V gene has CDR1 SNHLY and CDR2 FYNNEI. This CDR3 is 13 amino acids long. CDR3 DNA sequence: TGTGCCAGCAGTGAAGAGACGGCAGGGCCCACATACTTC. Its protein is CASSEETAGPTYF.

This clone has just one count. This chain connects TRBV5-8 to TRBJ1-5; 9 bases fit TRBD1. CDR1 SGHTS and CDR2 YDEGEE come from the germline V gene. The CDR3 contains 17 residues. Trimming cost V 4 bases and J 3 bases; bases outside gene matches: 11. CDR3 sequence (DNA): TGTGCCAGCAGCGTGGTCTGGGGACAGGGCTCCAATCAGCCCCAGCATTTT. Its protein product is CASSVVWGQGSNQPQHF.

The V and J genes are TRBV5-4 and TRBJ2-3; 12 bases align to TRBD2. CDR1 and CDR2 (germline): SGHNT, YYREEE (reference sequence). The CDR3 contains 15 residues. The trim removed 8 bases at V and 6 bases at J, leaving 10 bases unmatched. The CDR3 spells CASSPRLAGDDTQYF. CDR3 DNA sequence: TGTGCCAGTAGCCCTAGACTAGCGGGGGATGATACGCAGTATTTT.

On this clone itself: One end of the junction fails to match germline, which may point to a read error. This chain uses TRBV13 with TRBJ2-2; TRBD2 matches at 7 bases. The CDR3 spans 17 residues. The germline CDR1 and CDR2 sequences are PRHDT and FYEKMQ (reference sequence). The CDR3 loop reads CASSLYGWRENAGELFF. In DNA form, the CDR3 reads TGTGCCAGCAGCTTATACGGTTGGCGGGAGAACGCCGGGGAGCTGTTTTTT. The whole variable domain, filled in from reference TRBV13 and TRBJ2-2, reads AAGVIQSPRHLIKEKRETATLKCYPIPRHDTVYWYQQGPGQDPQFLISFYEKMQSDKGSIPDRFSAQQFSDYHSELNMSSLELGDSALYFCASSLYGWRENAGELFFGEGSRLTVL.

The chain carries TRBV28 and TRBJ2-2; TRBD2 agrees at 11 bases. Germline V gene sequence: CDR1 MDHEN, CDR2 SYDVKM. The CDR3 covers 16 residues. V was clipped by 1 base and J by 6 bases; unmatched bases: 4. The chain's CDR3 is CASSLSGSGRAGELFF. CDR3 DNA: TGTGCCAGCAGTTTATCGGGTAGCGGGAGGGCCGGGGAGCTGTTTTTT.

This clone was seen a single time. This rearrangement joins TRBV7-3 to TRBJ2-1; D call uncertain. V shed 2 bases and J shed 4 bases, with 6 bases lying between them. The germline gives CDR1 SGHTA, CDR2 FQGTGA. The CDR3 runs to 13 residues. The CDR3 DNA reads as TGTGCCAGCAGCTTATCTAGATACAATGAGCAGTTCTTC. Translating gives CASSLSRYNEQFF.

The gene calls are TRBV9 and TRBJ2-7, with a weak D call TRBD1 (6 bases). V lost 4 bases, J lost 3 bases, and 17 bases lay in between. Germline V gives CDR1 SGDLS, CDR2 YYNGEE. The CDR3 covers 15 residues. CDR3 loop: CASSPRQGTGYEQYF. For the CDR3, the DNA is TGTGCCAGCAGCCCGCGTCAGGGGACGGGCTACGAGCAGTACTTC.

This chain joins TRBV7-3 and TRBJ1-1; tentatively, D is TRBD1 (6 bases). CDR1 is SGHTA, CDR2 FQGTGA, per germline. Trimming shortened V by 5 bases and J by 1 base, and 8 bases separated the two germline ends. The CDR3 has 13 residues. The CDR3 protein is CASSAQGNTEAFF. The CDR3 nucleotides read TGTGCCAGCAGCGCACAGGGGAACACTGAAGCTTTCTTT.

V gene TRBV6-5 combines with J gene TRBJ1-3; D is unclear. Germline V gene sequence: CDR1 MNHEY, CDR2 SVGAGI. Between the trimmed V and J ends, which lost 0 bases and 0 bases, there was a span of 9 bases. There are 16 residues in the CDR3. This CDR3 is CASSYSQSFSGNTIYF. The CDR3 DNA reads TGTGCCAGCAGTTACTCGCAGTCCTTCTCTGGAAACACCATATATTTT.

CDR3: CASSQALGTGNTEAFF. For the CDR3, the DNA is TGCGCCAGCAGCCAAGCTCTCGGGACAGGGAACACTGAAGCTTTCTTT. The gene calls are TRBV4-1 and TRBJ1-1; TRBD1 matches 8 bases. The CDR3 length is 16 residues. Germline loops: CDR1 MGHRA, CDR2 YSYEKL. V dropped 1 base and J dropped 1; count of bases not matched to a gene: 5.

This sequence joins TRBV5-1 and TRBJ2-7; TRBD1 matches 9 bases. Trimming cost V 0 bases and J 2 bases; bases outside gene matches: 6. Germline assignment: CDR1 SGHRS and CDR2 YFSETQ. The CDR3 is 16 amino acids. The CDR3 DNA is TGCGCCAGCAGCTTGGGTGCCGGGACAGGGCCCTACGAGCAGTACTTC. Protein sequence: CASSLGAGTGPYEQYF.

CDR3 DNA: TGTGCCAGAAGCCTCGCCTGGGGGGACACTGAAGCTTTCTTT. It translates to CARSLAWGDTEAFF. The chain uses TRBV5-3 and TRBJ1-1, with a possible D match to TRBD1 (5 bases). TRBV5-3 is an open reading frame whose function is uncertain. The ends were cut back, 4 bases at V and 3 bases at J, with 13 bases in the middle. The length of the CDR3 is 14 residues.

This sequence joins TRBV5-1 and TRBJ2-3; 11 nucleotides line up with TRBD2. Germline trimming cut 0 bases from V and 1 base from J; bases unmatched to any gene: 10. The CDR3 loop spans 19 amino acids. Germline values: CDR1 SGHRS, CDR2 YFSETQ. The CDR3 DNA reads as TGCGCCAGCAGCTTGGGGCTAGCGGGAGGCCTCTCTGGCACAGATACGCAGTATTTT. Protein: CASSLGLAGGLSGTDTQYF.

The V gene is TRBV19, the J gene TRBJ2-7; 8 nucleotides align to TRBD1. This CDR3 contains 17 residues. The germline gives CDR1 LNHDA, CDR2 SQIVND (reference sequence). Germline trimming cut 4 bases from V and 2 bases from J; bases unmatched to any gene: 13. DNA for the CDR3: TGTGCCAGTAGTAAGGGCACCGGGACAGGCTTTCCCTACGAGCAGTACTTC. This gives the protein CASSKGTGTGFPYEQYF.

The chain is built from TRBV2 and TRBJ1-4; D perhaps matches TRBD1 (6 bases). This CDR3 is 15 amino acids long. Germline-derived CDR1 and CDR2 are SNHLY and FYNNEI. Trimming pared 8 bases from V and 8 bases from J, leaving 21 bases between. The CDR3 coding sequence is TGTGCCAGCGGCGCGGGGGCCCTTCGCGGGGAAAAACTGTTTTTT. It is translated as CASGAGALRGEKLFF. Combining the CDR3 with reference TRBV2 and TRBJ1-4 gives the whole variable domain EPEVTQTPSHQVTQMGQEVILRCVPISNHLYFYWYRQILGQKVEFLVSFYNNEISEKSEIFDDQFSVERPDGSNFTLKIRSTKLEDSAMYFCASGAGALRGEKLFFGSGTQLSVL.

V is TRBV2 and J is TRBJ1-3; D might be TRBD1 (6 bases). Germline values: CDR1 SNHLY, CDR2 FYNNEI. This CDR3 region has 16 residues. Trimming cost V 8 bases and J 0 bases, with 17 bases left between them. CDR3 bases: TGTGCCAGCGGCGGACAGCCACTCTTCTCTGGAAACACCATATATTTT. Translating it yields CASGGQPLFSGNTIYF. Full variable domain (rest looked up from reference TRBV2 and TRBJ1-3): EPEVTQTPSHQVTQMGQEVILRCVPISNHLYFYWYRQILGQKVEFLVSFYNNEISEKSEIFDDQFSVERPDGSNFTLKIRSTKLEDSAMYFCASGGQPLFSGNTIYFGEGSWLTVV.

The chain links TRBV6-1 to TRBJ1-1, with unresolved D. Germline-derived CDR1 and CDR2 are MNHNS and SASEGT. This CDR3 contains 13 residues. V lost 3 bases to trimming and J lost 7 bases, with 12 bases between them. CDR3 residues: CASSDYRRGEAFF. In DNA, the CDR3 is TGTGCCAGCAGTGATTACCGACGGGGTGAAGCTTTCTTT.

The chain carries TRBV7-2 and TRBJ2-1; D might be TRBD2 (5 bases). CDR1 and CDR2 from the germline V gene are SGHTA and FQGNSA. This CDR3 is built from 15 residues. The V gene lost 6 bases and the J gene lost 0 bases, with 12 bases spanning the gap. This chain's CDR3 is CASRSKDFSYNEQFF. In DNA, the CDR3 is TGTGCCAGCAGGTCCAAGGACTTCTCCTACAATGAGCAGTTCTTC.

The CDR3 nucleotides read TGTGCCAGCAGTCACGGGACTAGCGGGAGGAGGGAGACCCAGTACTTC. Encoded protein: CASSHGTSGRRETQYF. The chain carries TRBV28 and TRBJ2-5; 15 nucleotides agree with TRBD2. This CDR3 contains 16 residues. Germline values: CDR1 MDHEN, CDR2 SYDVKM. The junction had 6 bases not matched to a gene; V was cut back by 5 bases and J by 5 bases.

This clone was counted a single time. The V and J genes are TRBV28 and TRBJ1-3; D may be TRBD1 (5 bases). CDR1 and CDR2 from the germline V gene are MDHEN and SYDVKM. CDR3 length: 15 residues. V dropped 4 bases and J dropped 0 bases, with 10 bases sitting between them. The CDR3 DNA sequence: TGTGCCAGCAGTTCGACAGAGCGCTCTGGAAACACCATATATTTT. The encoded protein is CASSSTERSGNTIYF.